This entry lists 3 T cell receptor beta chains sequenced from one sample in a study of cytomegalovirus exposure and HLA in healthy donors. The PCR ran on 60 Vbeta and 13 Jbeta primers. TCRdb keeps only in-frame clones here, not all; method: immunoSEQ multiplex PCR. The sample comprises approximately 110,000 clones, around 73% of which are singletons, and approximately 8.2% rests with the top ten. Sequenced: PBMCs. The receptors derive from a woman in her 40s in good health and CMV-seropositive.

The chain couples TRBV5-4 to TRBJ2-7, with D unresolved. CDR3 length: 16 amino acids. Germline V gives CDR1 SGHNT, CDR2 YYREEE (reference sequence). The V gene lost 0 bases and the J gene lost 5 bases, with 18 bases spanning the gap. The CDR3 region is CASSLAPTDTSDEQYF. CDR3 DNA sequence: TGTGCCAGCAGCTTGGCCCCCACCGATACCTCGGACGAGCAGTACTTC.

The chain employs TRBV6-1 and TRBJ2-7, with TRBD1 matching over 11 bases. The CDR3 spans 12 residues. The germline gives CDR1 MNHNS, CDR2 SASEGT. V dropped 7 bases and J dropped 9; count of bases not matched to a gene: 5. The CDR3 DNA is TGTGCCAGCATCACGGGACAGGGGGGGCAGTACTTC. Protein product: CASITGQGGQYF.

V is TRBV11-3 and J is TRBJ2-5, with 8 bases aligning to TRBD2. The length of the CDR3 is 15 residues. Per the germline V gene, CDR1 is SGHNT and CDR2 is YENEEA. The CDR3 DNA follows: TGTGCTTCGTCAGCGGGGGATACAACCCAAGAGACCCAGTACTTC. It encodes CASSAGDTTQETQYF.